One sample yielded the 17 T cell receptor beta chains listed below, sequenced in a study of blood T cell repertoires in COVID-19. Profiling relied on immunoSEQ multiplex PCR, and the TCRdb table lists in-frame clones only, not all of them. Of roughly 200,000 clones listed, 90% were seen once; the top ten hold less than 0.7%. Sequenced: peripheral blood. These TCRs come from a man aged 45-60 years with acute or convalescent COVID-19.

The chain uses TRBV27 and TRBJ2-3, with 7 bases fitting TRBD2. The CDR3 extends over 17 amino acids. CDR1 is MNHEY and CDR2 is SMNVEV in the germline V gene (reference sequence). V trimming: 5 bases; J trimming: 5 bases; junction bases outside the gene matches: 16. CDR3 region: CASSRIPGLDILDTQYF. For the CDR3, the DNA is TGTGCCAGCAGTCGAATACCCGGACTAGATATCCTAGATACGCAGTATTTT.

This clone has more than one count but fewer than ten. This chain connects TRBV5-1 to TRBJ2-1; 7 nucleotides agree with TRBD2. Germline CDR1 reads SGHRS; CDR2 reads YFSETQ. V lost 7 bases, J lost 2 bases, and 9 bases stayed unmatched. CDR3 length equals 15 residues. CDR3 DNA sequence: TGCGCCAGCGGCGGCGGGAGCGGGGCCTACAATGAGCAGTTCTTC. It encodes CASGGGSGAYNEQFF.

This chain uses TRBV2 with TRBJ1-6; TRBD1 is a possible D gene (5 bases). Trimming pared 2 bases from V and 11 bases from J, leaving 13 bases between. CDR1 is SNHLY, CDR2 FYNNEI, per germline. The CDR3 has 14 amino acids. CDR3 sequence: CASSESRTTPPLHF. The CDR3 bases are TGTGCCAGCAGTGAATCCCGGACAACACCACCCCTCCACTTT.

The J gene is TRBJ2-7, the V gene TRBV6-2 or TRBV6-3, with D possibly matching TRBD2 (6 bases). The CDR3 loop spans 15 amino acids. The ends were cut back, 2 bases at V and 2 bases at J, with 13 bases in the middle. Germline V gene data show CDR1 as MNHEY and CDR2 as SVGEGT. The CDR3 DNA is TGTGCCAGCAGTTACCTTGGGACTCCGACCTACGAGCAGTACGTC. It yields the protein CASSYLGTPTYEQYV.

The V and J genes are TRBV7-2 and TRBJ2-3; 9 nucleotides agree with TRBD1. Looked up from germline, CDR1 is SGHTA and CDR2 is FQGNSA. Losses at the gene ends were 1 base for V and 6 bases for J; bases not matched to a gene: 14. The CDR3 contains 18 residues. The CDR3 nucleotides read TGTGCCAGCAGCTTAGATGGTTGGACAGGGGTGGGAGGGGATACGCAGTATTTT. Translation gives CASSLDGWTGVGGDTQYF.

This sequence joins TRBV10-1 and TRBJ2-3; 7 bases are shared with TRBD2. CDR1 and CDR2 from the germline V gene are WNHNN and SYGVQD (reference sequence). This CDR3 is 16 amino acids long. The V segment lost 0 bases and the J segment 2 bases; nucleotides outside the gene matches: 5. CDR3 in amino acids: CASSESWLADTDTQYF. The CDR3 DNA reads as TGCGCCAGCAGTGAGTCCTGGCTAGCGGACACAGATACGCAGTATTTT.

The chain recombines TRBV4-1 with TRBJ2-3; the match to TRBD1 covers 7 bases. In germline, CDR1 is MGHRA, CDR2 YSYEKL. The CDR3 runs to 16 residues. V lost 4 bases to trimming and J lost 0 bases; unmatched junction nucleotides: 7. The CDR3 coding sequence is TGCGCCAGCAGCCCCGGACAGGCCCCTAGCACAGATACGCAGTATTTT. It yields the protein CASSPGQAPSTDTQYF.

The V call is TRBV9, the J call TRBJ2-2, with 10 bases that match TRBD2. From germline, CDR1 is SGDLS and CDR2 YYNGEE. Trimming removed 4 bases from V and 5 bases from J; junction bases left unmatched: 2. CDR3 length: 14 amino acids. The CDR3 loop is CASSLTSGTGELFF. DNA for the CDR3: TGTGCCAGCAGCTTGACTAGCGGGACCGGGGAGCTGTTTTTT.

This CDR3 is CASSLLAGDNEQYF. Written as DNA, the CDR3 is TGTGCCAGTAGCTTACTAGCGGGAGACAACGAGCAGTACTTC. The chain employs TRBV19 and TRBJ2-7; 11 nucleotides agree with TRBD2. Germline V gene sequence: CDR1 LNHDA, CDR2 SQIVND (reference sequence). The CDR3 sequence is 14 residues long. V lost 6 bases to trimming and J lost 5 bases; unmatched junction nucleotides: 6.

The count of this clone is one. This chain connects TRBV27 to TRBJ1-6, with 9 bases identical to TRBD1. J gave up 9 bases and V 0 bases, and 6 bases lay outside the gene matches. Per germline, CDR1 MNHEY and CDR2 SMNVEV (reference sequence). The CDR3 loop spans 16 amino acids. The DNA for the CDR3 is TGTGCCAGCAGTTTATCCGGACAGGGGTTAAGTTCACCCCTCCACTTT. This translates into CASSLSGQGLSSPLHF.

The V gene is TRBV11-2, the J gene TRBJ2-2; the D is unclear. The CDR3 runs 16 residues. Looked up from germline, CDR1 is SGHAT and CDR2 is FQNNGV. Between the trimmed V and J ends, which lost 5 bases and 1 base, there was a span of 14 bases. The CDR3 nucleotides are TGTGCCAGCAGCCACTACTCCCTACTGAACACCGGGGAGCTGTTTTTT. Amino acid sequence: CASSHYSLLNTGELFF.

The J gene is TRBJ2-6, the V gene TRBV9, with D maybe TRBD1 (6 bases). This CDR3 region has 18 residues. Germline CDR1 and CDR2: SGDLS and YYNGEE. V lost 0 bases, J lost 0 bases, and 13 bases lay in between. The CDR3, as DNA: TGTGCCAGCAGCGTAGGAAGGGGGTGGCCCTCTGGGGCCAACGTCCTGACTTTC. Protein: CASSVGRGWPSGANVLTF.

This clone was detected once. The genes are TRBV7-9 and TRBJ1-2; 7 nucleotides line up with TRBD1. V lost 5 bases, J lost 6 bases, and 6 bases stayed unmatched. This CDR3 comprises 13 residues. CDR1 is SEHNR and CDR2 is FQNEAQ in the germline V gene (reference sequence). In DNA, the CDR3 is TGTGCCAGCAGCAACCGACAGGGCCATGGCTACACCTTC. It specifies CASSNRQGHGYTF. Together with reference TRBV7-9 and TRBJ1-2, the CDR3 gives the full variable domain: DTGVSQNPRHKITKRGQNVTFRCDPISEHNRLYWYRQTLGQGPEFLTYFQNEAQLEKSRLLSDRFSAERPKGSFSTLEIQRTEQGDSAMYLCASSNRQGHGYTFGSGTRLTVV.

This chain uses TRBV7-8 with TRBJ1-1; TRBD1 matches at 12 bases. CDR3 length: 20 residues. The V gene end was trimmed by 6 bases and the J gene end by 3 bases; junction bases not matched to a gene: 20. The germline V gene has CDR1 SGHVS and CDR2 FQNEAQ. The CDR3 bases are TGTGCCAGCAGAAAGGCAAGGGTCGGGACAGGGGGCTTTATTCACACTGAAGCTTTCTTT. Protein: CASRKARVGTGGFIHTEAFF.

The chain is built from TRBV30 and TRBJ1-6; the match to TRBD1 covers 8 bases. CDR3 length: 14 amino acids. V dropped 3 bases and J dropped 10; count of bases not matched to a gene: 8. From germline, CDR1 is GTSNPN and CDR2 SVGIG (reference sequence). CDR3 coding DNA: TGTGCCTGGAGGGGGAGGACAGGGCTCTCACCCCTCCACTTT. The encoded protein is CAWRGRTGLSPLHF.

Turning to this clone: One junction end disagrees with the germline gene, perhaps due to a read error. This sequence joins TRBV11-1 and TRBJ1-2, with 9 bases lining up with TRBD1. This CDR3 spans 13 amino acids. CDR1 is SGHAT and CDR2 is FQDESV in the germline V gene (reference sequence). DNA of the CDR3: TGTGCCAGCAGCCTCAATCCGGGACAGGGAAACGTCTTC. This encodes CASSLNPGQGNVF.

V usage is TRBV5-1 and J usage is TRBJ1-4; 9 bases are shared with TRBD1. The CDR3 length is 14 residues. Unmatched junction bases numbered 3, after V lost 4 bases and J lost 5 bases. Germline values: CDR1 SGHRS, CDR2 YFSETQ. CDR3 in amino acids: CASSPTGGNEKLFF. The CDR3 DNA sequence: TGCGCCAGCAGCCCGACAGGGGGAAATGAAAAACTGTTTTTT.